This T cell receptor (beta chain) was retrieved from a study of T-cell memory formation after mild COVID-19. Whole-study results and caveats: Memory sampled before infection contained some responding clones, suggesting cross-reactive memory joined.

This clonotype has more than one count but fewer than ten. Its antigen is unidentified. This CDR3 contains 14 residues. V was trimmed by 2 bases and J by 6 bases, leaving 14 bases between them. Germline assignment: CDR1 SGHTA and CDR2 FQGNSA. Constant-segment primers and 5'RACE yielded cDNA libraries for TCR alpha and TCR beta, each carrying sample barcodes and UMIs. TCRdb fed the 5' RACE reads into MiXCR, producing one record per CDR3 protein. The sample records 280,000 or so distinct CDR3 sequences, approximately 7.6% being singletons. Sequencing was performed on PBMCs or a T cell subset sorted from them (not recorded which). The chain employs TRBV7-2 and TRBJ2-7; no clear D gene. This TCR came from a man younger than 35 who had mild COVID-19 (a few samples of this study predate the infection). Cell type and time point are not known. The CDR3 bases are TGTGCCAGCAGCTTAAGTGTCGCTTCTCGCGAGCAGTACGTC. This translates into CASSLSVASREQYV.